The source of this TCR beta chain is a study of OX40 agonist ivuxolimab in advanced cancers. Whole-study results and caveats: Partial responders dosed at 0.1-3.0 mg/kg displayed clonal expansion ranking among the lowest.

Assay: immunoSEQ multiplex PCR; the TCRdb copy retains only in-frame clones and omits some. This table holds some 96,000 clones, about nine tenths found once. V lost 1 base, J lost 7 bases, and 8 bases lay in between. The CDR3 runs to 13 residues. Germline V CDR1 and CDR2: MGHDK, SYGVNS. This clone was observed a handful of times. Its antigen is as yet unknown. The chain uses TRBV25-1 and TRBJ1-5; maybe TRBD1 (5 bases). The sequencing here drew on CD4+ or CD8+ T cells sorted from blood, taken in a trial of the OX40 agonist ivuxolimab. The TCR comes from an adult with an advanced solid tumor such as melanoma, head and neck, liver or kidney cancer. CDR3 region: CASSESGVQPQHF. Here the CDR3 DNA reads TGTGCCAGCAGTGAATCGGGGGTCCAGCCCCAGCATTTT.